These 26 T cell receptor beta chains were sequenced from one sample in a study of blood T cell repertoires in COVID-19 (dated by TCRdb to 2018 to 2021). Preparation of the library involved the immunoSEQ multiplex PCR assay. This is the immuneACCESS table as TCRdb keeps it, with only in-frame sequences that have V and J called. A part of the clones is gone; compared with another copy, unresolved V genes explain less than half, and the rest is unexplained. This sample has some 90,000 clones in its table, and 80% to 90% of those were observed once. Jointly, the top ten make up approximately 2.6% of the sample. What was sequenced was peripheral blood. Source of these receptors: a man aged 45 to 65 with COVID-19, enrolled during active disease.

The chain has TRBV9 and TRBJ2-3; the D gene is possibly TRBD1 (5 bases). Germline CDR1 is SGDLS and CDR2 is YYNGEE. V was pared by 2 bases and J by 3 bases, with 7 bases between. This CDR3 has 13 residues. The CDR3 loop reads CASSVQGTDTQYF. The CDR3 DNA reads TGTGCCAGCAGCGTCCAGGGAACAGATACGCAGTATTTT.

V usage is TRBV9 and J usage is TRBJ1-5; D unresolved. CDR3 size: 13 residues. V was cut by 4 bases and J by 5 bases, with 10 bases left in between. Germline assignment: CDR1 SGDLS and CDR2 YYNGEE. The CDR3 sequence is CASSPRSDQPQHF. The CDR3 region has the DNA TGTGCCAGCAGCCCCCGGTCGGATCAGCCCCAGCATTTT.

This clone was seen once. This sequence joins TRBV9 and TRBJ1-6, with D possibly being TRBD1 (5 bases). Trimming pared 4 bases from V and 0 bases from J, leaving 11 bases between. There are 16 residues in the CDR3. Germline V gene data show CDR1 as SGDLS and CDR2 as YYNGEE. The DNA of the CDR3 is TGTGCCAGCAGCCCCCGGGGGAGCTCCTATAATTCACCCCTCCACTTT. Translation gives CASSPRGSSYNSPLHF. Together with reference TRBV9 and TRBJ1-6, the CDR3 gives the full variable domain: DSGVTQTPKHLITATGQRVTLRCSPRSGDLSVYWYQQSLDQGLQFLIQYYNGEERAKGNILERFSAQQFPDLHSELNLSSLELGDSALYFCASSPRGSSYNSPLHFGNGTRLTVT.

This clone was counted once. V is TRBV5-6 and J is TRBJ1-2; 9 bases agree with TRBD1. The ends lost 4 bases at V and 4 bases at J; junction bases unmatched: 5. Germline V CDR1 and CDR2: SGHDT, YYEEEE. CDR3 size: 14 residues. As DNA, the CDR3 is TGTGCCAGCAGCCTCGGACAGGGGCTCTATGGCTACACCTTC. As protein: CASSLGQGLYGYTF.

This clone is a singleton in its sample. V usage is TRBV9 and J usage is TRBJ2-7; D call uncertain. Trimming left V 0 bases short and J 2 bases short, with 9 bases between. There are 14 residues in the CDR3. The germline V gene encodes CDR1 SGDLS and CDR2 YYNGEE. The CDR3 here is CASSVGRDTYEQYF. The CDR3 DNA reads TGTGCCAGCAGCGTAGGGCGAGACACCTACGAGCAGTACTTC.

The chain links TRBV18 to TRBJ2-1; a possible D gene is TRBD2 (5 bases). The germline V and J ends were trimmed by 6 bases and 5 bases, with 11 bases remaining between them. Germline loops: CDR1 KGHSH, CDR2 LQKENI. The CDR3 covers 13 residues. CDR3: CASSPRGDNEQFF. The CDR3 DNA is TGTGCCAGCTCCCCCCGGGGTGACAATGAGCAGTTCTTC.

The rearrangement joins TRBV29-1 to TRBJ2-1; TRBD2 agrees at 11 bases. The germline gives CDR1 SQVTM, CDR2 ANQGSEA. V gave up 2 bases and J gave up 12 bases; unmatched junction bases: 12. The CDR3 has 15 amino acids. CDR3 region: CSVEPRYLAGGGQFF. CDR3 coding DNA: TGCAGCGTTGAACCCCGTTACCTAGCGGGGGGCGGGCAGTTCTTC.

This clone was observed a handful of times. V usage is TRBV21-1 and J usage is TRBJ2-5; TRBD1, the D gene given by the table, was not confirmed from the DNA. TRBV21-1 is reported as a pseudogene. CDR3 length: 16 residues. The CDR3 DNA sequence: TGTGCCAGCAGCAAAGGTCTTGGGCGAAACCAAGAGACCCAGTACTTC. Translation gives CASSKGLGRNQETQYF.

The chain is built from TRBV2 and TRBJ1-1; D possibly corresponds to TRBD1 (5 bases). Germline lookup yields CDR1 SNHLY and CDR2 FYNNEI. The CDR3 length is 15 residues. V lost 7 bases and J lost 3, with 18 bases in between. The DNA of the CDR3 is TGTGCCAGCACCCTAAGGGCAGCGGGGGACACTGAAGCTTTCTTT. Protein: CASTLRAAGDTEAFF.

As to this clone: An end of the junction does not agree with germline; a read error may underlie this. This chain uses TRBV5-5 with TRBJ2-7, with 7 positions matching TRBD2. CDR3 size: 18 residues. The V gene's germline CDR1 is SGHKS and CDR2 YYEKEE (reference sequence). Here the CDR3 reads CASSLRLGRQTSPASPDF. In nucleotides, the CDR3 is TGTGCCAGCAGCTTGCGCCTAGGACGACAGACTAGCCCGGCCTCTCCAGACTTC.

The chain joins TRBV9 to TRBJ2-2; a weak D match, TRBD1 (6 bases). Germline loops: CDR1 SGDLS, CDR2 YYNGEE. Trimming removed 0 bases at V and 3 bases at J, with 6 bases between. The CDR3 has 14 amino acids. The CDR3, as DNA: TGTGCCAGCAGCGTAGAGGGGGACACCGGGGAGCTGTTTTTT. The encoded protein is CASSVEGDTGELFF.

The CDR3 DNA reads as TGTGCCAGCAGCTCAGACAGGGTATGGCATCAGCCCCAGCATTTT. This codes for CASSSDRVWHQPQHF. The V and J genes are TRBV7-4 and TRBJ1-5, with 7 bases matching TRBD1. The ends lost 4 bases at V and 5 bases at J; junction bases unmatched: 8. There are 15 residues in the CDR3. Germline loops: CDR1 SGHVT, CDR2 SQSDAQ. Combining the CDR3 with reference TRBV7-4 and TRBJ1-5 gives the whole variable domain GAGVSQSPRYKVAKRGRDVALRCDSISGHVTLYWYRQTLGQGSEVLTYSQSDAQRDKSGRPSGRFSAERPERSVSTLKIQRTEQGDSAVYLCASSSDRVWHQPQHFGDGTRLSIL.

DNA of the CDR3: TGTGCCAGCAGTGAACGGAGAGTTCAGCCCCAGCATTTT. It encodes CASSERRVQPQHF. The genes are TRBV2 and TRBJ1-5; D unclear. CDR1 and CDR2 from the germline V gene are SNHLY and FYNNEI. This CDR3 is 13 amino acids long. The V and J ends lost 2 bases and 6 bases respectively, with 8 bases between them.

The CDR3 sequence: CASSLRDRGIKPQHF. The CDR3 bases are TGTGCCAGCAGCTTACGGGACCGGGGGATAAAGCCCCAGCATTTT. The chain joins TRBV7-2 to TRBJ1-5; possible D gene TRBD1, 5 bases. This CDR3 is built from 15 residues. Germline V gene data show CDR1 as SGHTA and CDR2 as FQGNSA. Trimming took 2 bases from V and 8 from J, leaving 16 bases between them. The full variable domain, with the rest looked up from reference TRBV7-2 and TRBJ1-5, is GAGVSQSPSNKVTEKGKDVELRCDPISGHTALYWYRQSLGQGLEFLIYFQGNSAPDKSGLPSDRFSAERTGGSVSTLTIQRTQQEDSAVYLCASSLRDRGIKPQHFGDGTRLSIL.

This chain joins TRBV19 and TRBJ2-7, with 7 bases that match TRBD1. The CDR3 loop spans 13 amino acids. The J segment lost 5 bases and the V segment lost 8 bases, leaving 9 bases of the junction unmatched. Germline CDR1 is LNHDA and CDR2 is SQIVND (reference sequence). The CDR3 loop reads CASGRDRFHEQYF. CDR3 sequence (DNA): TGTGCCAGTGGCCGGGACAGATTCCACGAGCAGTACTTC. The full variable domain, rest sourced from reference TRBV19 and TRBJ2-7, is DGGITQSPKYLFRKEGQNVTLSCEQNLNHDAMYWYRQDPGQGLRLIYYSQIVNDFQKGDIAEGYSVSREKKESFPLTVTSAQKNPTAFYLCASGRDRFHEQYFGPGTRLTVT.

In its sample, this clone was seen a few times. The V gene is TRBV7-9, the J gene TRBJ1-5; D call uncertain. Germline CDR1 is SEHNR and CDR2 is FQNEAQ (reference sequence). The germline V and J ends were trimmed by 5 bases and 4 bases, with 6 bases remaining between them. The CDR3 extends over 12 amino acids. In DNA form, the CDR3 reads TGTGCCAGCAGCAGAGATAATCAGCCCCAGCATTTT. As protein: CASSRDNQPQHF.

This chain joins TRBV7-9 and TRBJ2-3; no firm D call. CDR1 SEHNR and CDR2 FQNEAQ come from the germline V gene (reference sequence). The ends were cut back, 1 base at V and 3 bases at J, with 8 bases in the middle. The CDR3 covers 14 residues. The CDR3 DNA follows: TGTGCCAGCAGCTTAGGACTTCATACAGATACGCAGTATTTT. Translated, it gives CASSLGLHTDTQYF.

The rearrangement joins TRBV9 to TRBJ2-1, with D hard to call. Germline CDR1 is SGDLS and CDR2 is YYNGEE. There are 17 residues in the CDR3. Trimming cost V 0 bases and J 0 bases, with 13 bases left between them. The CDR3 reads CASSVVVNPSSYNEQFF. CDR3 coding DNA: TGTGCCAGCAGCGTAGTTGTGAATCCGAGCTCCTACAATGAGCAGTTCTTC.

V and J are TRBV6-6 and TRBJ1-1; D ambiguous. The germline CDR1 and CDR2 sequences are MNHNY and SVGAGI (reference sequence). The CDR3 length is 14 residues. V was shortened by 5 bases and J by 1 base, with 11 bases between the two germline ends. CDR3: CASSRQARNTEAFF. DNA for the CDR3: TGTGCCAGCAGTAGGCAGGCAAGGAACACTGAAGCTTTCTTT.

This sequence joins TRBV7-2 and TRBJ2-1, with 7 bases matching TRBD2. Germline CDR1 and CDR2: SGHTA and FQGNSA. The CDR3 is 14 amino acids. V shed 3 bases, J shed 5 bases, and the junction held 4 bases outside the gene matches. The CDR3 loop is CASSFRDYNNEQFF. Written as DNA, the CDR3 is TGTGCCAGCAGCTTCCGGGACTACAACAATGAGCAGTTCTTC.

The CDR3 here is CASRNRQGSLNTGELFF. The CDR3, as DNA: TGTGCCAGTAGAAACCGACAGGGTTCCCTTAACACCGGGGAGCTGTTTTTT. J is TRBJ2-2 and V is TRBV19; 7 bases map to TRBD1. V lost 6 bases and J lost 2; bases outside the gene matches: 12. CDR1 and CDR2 from the germline V gene are LNHDA and SQIVND (reference sequence). This CDR3 region has 17 residues.

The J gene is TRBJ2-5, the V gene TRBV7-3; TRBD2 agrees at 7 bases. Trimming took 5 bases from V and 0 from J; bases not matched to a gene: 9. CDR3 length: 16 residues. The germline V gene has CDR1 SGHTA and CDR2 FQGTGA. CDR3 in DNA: TGTGCCAGCAGCCTCTTACCCGGGGGGTACCAAGAGACCCAGTACTTC. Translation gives CASSLLPGGYQETQYF. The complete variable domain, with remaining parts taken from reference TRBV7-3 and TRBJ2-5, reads GAGVSQTPSNKVTEKGKYVELRCDPISGHTALYWYRQSLGQGPEFLIYFQGTGAADDSGLPNDRFFAVRPEGSVSTLKIQRTERGDSAVYLCASSLLPGGYQETQYFGPGTRLLVL.

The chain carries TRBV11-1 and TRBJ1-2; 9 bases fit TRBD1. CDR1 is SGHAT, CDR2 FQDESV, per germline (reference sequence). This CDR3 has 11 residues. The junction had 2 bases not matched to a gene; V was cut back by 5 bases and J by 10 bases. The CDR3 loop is CASSEQGAYTF. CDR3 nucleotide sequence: TGTGCCAGCAGCGAACAGGGGGCCTACACCTTC.

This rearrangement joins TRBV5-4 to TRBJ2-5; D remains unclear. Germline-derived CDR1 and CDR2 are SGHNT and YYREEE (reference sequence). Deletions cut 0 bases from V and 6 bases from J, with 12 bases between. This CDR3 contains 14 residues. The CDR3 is CASSLDVGLQTQYF. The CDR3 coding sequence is TGTGCCAGCAGCTTGGACGTGGGCTTACAGACCCAGTACTTC.

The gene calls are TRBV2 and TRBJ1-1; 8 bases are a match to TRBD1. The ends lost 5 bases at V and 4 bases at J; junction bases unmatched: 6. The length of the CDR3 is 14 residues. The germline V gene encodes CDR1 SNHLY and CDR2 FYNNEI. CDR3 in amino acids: CASSRTGTSTEAFF. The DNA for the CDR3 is TGTGCCAGCAGTCGGACAGGGACGAGCACTGAAGCTTTCTTT. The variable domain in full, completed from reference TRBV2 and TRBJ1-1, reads EPEVTQTPSHQVTQMGQEVILRCVPISNHLYFYWYRQILGQKVEFLVSFYNNEISEKSEIFDDQFSVERPDGSNFTLKIRSTKLEDSAMYFCASSRTGTSTEAFFGQGTRLTVV.

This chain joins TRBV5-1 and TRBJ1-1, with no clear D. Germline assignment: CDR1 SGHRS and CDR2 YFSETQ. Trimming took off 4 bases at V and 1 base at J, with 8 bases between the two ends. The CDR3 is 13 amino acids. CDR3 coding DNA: TGCGCCAGCAGCAGGTCGGGGAACACTGAAGCTTTCTTT. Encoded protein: CASSRSGNTEAFF.